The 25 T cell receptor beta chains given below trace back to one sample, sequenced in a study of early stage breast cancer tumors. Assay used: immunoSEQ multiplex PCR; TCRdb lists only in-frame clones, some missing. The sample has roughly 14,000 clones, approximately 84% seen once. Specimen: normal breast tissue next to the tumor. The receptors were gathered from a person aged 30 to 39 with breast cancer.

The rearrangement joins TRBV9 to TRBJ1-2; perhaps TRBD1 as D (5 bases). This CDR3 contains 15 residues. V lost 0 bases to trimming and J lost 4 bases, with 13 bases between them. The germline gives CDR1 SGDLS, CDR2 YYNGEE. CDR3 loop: CASSVVRERGYGYTF. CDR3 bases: TGTGCCAGCAGCGTAGTCAGGGAGCGTGGCTATGGCTACACCTTC.

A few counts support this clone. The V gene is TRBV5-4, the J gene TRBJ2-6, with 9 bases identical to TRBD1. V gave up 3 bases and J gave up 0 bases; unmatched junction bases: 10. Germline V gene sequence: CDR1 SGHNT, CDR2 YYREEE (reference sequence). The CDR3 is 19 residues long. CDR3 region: CASSSPPGTGNSGANVLTF. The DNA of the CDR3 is TGTGCCAGCAGCTCTCCGCCCGGGACAGGGAACTCTGGGGCCAACGTCCTGACTTTC. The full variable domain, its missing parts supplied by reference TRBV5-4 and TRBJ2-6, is ETGVTQSPTHLIKTRGQQVTLRCSSQSGHNTVSWYQQALGQGPQFIFQYYREEENGRGNFPPRFSGLQFPNYSSELNVNALELDDSALYLCASSSPPGTGNSGANVLTFGAGSRLTVL.

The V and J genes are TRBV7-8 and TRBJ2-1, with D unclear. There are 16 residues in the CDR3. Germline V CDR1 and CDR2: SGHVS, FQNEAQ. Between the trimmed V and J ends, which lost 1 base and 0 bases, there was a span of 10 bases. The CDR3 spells CASSLVALSSYNEQFF. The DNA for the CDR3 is TGTGCCAGCAGCTTAGTCGCACTAAGCTCCTACAATGAGCAGTTCTTC.

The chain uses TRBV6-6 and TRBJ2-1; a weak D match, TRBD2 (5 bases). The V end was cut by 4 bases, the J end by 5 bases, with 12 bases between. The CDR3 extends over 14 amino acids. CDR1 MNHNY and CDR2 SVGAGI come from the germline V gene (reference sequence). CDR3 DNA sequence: TGTGCCAGCAGTTTACTTGGACTCAACAATGAGCAGTTCTTC. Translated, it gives CASSLLGLNNEQFF.

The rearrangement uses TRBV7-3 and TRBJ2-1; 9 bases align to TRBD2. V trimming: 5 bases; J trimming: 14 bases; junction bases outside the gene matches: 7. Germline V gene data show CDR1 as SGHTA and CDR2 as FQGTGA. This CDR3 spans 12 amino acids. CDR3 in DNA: TGTGCCAGCAGCCTGAGGACTAGCGAGAAGTTCTTC. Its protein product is CASSLRTSEKFF.

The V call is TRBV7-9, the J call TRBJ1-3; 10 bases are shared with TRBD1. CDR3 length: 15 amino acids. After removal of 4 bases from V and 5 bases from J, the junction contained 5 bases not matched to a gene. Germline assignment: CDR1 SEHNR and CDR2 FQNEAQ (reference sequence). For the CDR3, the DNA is TGTGCCAGCAGCTCGGGACAGGGGATAAGAAACACCATATATTTT. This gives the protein CASSSGQGIRNTIYF.

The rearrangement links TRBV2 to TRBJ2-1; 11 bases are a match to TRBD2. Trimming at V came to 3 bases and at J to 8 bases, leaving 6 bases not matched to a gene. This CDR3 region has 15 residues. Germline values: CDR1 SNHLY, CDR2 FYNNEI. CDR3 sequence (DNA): TGTGCCAGCAGTGATAGGACTAGCGGGCGAGATGAGCAGTTCTTC. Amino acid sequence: CASSDRTSGRDEQFF.

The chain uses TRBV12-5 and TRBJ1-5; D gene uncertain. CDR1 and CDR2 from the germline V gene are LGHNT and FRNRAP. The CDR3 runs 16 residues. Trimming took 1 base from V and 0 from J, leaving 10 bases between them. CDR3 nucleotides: TGTGCTAGTGGTTTGGGCCCCGGGTATAGCAATCAGCCCCAGCATTTT. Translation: CASGLGPGYSNQPQHF.

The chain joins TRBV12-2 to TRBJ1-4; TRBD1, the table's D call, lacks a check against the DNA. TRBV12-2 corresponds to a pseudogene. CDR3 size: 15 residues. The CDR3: CASRLADRTNEKLFF. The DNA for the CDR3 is TGTGCAAGTCGCTTAGCGGACAGGACTAATGAAAAACTGTTTTTT.

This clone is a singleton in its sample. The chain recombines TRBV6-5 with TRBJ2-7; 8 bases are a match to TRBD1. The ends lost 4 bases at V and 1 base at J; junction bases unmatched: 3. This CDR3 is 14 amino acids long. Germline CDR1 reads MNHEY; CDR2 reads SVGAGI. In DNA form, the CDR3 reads TGTGCCAGCAGTTCAGGGACAGGATCCTACGAGCAGTACTTC. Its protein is CASSSGTGSYEQYF.

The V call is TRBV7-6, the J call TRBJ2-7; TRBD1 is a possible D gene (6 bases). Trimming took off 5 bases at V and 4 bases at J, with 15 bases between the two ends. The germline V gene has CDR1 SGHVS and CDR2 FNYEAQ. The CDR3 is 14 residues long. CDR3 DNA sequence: TGTGCCAGCAGCCCCAGGGACATTGGTTACGAGCAGTACTTC. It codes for CASSPRDIGYEQYF.

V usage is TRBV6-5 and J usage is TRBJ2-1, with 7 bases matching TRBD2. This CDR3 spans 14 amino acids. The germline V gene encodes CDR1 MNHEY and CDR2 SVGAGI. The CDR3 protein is CSSRGAGPYNEQFF. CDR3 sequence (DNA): TGTTCCTCTCGGGGAGCGGGACCGTACAATGAGCAGTTCTTC.

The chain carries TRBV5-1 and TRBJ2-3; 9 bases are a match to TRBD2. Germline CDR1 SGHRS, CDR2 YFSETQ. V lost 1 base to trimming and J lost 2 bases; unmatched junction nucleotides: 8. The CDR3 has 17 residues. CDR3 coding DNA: TGCGCCAGCAGCTTGTCGAGGCTAGCGGGATCCACAGATACGCAGTATTTT. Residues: CASSLSRLAGSTDTQYF. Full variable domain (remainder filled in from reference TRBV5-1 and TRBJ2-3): KAGVTQTPRYLIKTRGQQVTLSCSPISGHRSVSWYQQTPGQGLQFLFEYFSETQRNKGNFPGRFSGRQFSNSRSEMNVSTLELGDSALYLCASSLSRLAGSTDTQYFGPGTRLTVL.

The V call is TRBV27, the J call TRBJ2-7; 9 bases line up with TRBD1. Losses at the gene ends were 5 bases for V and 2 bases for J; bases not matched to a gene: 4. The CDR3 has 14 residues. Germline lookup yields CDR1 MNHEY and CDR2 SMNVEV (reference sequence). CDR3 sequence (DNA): TGTGCCAGCAGTCCGGACAGGGGTCCCTACGAGCAGTACTTC. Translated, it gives CASSPDRGPYEQYF.

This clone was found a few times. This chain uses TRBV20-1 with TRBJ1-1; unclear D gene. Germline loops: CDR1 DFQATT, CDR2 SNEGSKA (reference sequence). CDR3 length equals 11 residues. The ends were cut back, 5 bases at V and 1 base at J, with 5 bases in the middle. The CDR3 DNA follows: TGCAGTGCTCGGGCGAACACTGAAGCTTTCTTT. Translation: CSARANTEAFF.

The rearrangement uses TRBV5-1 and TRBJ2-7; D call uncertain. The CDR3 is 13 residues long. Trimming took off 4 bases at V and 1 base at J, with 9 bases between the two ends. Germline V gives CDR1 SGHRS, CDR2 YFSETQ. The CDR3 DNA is TGCGCCAGCAGCATGACAAATTCCTACGAGCAGTACTTC. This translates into CASSMTNSYEQYF. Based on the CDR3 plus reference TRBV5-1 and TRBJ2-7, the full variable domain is KAGVTQTPRYLIKTRGQQVTLSCSPISGHRSVSWYQQTPGQGLQFLFEYFSETQRNKGNFPGRFSGRQFSNSRSEMNVSTLELGDSALYLCASSMTNSYEQYFGPGTRLTVT.

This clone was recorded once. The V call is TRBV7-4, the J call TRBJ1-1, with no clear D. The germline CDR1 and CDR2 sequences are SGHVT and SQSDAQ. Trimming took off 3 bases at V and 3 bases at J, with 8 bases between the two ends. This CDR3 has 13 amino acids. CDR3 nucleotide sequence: TGTGCCAGCAGCTTTTCTTCGGACACTGAAGCTTTCTTT. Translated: CASSFSSDTEAFF.

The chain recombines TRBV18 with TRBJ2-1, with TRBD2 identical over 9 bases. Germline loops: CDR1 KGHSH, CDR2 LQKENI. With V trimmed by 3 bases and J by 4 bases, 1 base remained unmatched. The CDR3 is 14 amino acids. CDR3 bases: TGTGCCAGCTCACCCCTAGCGGGATACAATGAGCAGTTCTTC. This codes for CASSPLAGYNEQFF.

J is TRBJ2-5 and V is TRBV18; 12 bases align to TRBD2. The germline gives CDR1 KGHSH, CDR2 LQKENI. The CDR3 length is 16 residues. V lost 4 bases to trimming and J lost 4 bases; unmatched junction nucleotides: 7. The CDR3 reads CASSQTSGRSGETQYF. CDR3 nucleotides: TGTGCCAGCTCACAGACTAGCGGGAGAAGCGGAGAGACCCAGTACTTC.

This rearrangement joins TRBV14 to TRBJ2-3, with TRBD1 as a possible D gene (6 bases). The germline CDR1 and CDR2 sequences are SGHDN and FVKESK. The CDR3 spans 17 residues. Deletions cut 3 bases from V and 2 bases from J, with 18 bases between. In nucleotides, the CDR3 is TGTGCCAGCAGCCAGGCTCTAACGGGACACTTCACAGATACGCAGTATTTT. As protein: CASSQALTGHFTDTQYF. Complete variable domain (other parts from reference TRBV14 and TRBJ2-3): EAGVTQFPSHSVIEKGQTVTLRCDPISGHDNLYWYRRVMGKEIKFLLHFVKESKQDESGMPNNRFLAERTGGTYSTLKVQPAELEDSGVYFCASSQALTGHFTDTQYFGPGTRLTVL.

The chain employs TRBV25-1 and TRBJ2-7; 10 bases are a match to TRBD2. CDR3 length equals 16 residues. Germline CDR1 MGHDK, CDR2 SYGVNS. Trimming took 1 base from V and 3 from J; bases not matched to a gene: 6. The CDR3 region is CASSEWIAGGGYEQYF. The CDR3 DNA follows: TGTGCCAGCAGTGAATGGATAGCGGGGGGAGGCTACGAGCAGTACTTC.

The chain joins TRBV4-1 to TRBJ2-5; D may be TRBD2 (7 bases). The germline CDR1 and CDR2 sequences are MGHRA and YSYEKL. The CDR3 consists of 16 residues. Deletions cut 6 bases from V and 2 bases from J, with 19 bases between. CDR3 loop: CASSQREGGWQETQYF. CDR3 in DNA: TGCGCCAGCAGTCAAAGGGAGGGGGGGTGGCAAGAGACCCAGTACTTC.

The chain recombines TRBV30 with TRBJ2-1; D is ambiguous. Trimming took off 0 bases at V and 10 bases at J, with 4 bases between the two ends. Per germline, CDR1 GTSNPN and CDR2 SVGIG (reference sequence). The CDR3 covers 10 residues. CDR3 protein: CAWSVNEQFF. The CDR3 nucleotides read TGTGCCTGGAGTGTAAACGAGCAGTTCTTC.

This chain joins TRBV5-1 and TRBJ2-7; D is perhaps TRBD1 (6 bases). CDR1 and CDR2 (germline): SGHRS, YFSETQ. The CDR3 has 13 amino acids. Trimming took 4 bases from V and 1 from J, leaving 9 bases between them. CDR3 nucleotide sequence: TGCGCCAGCAGCCGGGACAATTCCTACGAGCAGTACTTC. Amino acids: CASSRDNSYEQYF.

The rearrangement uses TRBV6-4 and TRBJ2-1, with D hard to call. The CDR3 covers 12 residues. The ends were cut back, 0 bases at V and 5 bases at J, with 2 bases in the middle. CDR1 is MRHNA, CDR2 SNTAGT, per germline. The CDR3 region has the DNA TGTGCCAGCAGTGACTCGGACAATGAGCAGTTCTTC. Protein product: CASSDSDNEQFF.